This TCR beta chain was recovered during a study of blood T cell repertoires in COVID-19. V was cut by 3 bases and J by 1 base, with 10 bases left in between. The CDR3 contains 14 residues. CDR1 is MNHEY and CDR2 is SVGAGI in the germline V gene. In the authors' workflow: Estimation of nucleated cell counts was performed using reference gene primer amplification. The table came from immunoSEQ multiplex PCR; TCRdb's copy has only in-frame clones and leaves some out. D and trimming come from the DNA, and the V and J calls and clone size come from that table. The table lists just over 650,000 clones, just under 90% of them singletons.

Sequencing was carried out using peripheral blood. The clonotype originates from a woman aged 18-30 years with acute or convalescent COVID-19. This rearrangement joins TRBV6-5 to TRBJ2-7, with D possibly being TRBD2 (5 bases). CDR3 DNA: TGTGCCAGCAGTTATCTCCGCGGGTCCTACGAGCAGTACTTC. This codes for CASSYLRGSYEQYF.